A single sample is the source of the 12 T cell receptor beta chains below, sequenced in a study of cytotoxic CD8 clonotypes in ibrutinib-treated CLL. Libraries were prepared by immunoSEQ multiplex PCR; TCRdb keeps only in-frame clonotypes and omits some of them. Seen here are about 300,000 clones, around 77% observed once, and the top ten hold around 5.3%. Specimen: PBMCs, collected at disease progression, from a patient treated with ibrutinib. These receptors were taken from a human donor with chronic lymphocytic leukemia.

There are a few counts of this clone. The chain joins TRBV11-2 to TRBJ2-7; tentative D call: TRBD1 (6 bases). CDR3 length: 13 amino acids. Between the trimmed V and J ends, which lost 1 base and 9 bases, there was a span of 13 bases. CDR1 is SGHAT, CDR2 FQNNGV, per germline. Here the CDR3 DNA reads TGTGCCAGCAGCTTAGTCCCCAGGGGATCGCAGTACTTC. Residues: CASSLVPRGSQYF.

The chain has TRBV18 and TRBJ2-7, with D unclear. V gave up 3 bases and J gave up 0 bases, with 9 bases separating them. Germline V gene sequence: CDR1 KGHSH, CDR2 LQKENI. The CDR3 covers 14 residues. This CDR3 reads CASSPGFNSYEQYF. In nucleotides, the CDR3 is TGTGCCAGCTCACCGGGCTTCAACTCCTACGAGCAGTACTTC.

The chain links TRBV4-1 to TRBJ1-3, with 9 bases matching TRBD1. This CDR3 has 17 amino acids. The V gene end was trimmed by 4 bases and the J gene end by 0 bases; junction bases not matched to a gene: 7. Germline V gene lookup returns CDR1 MGHRA and CDR2 YSYEKL. CDR3 DNA: TGCGCCAGCAGCCGTCCTGGGGGACAGGGCTCTGGAAACACCATATATTTT. Residues: CASSRPGGQGSGNTIYF.

CDR3 sequence (DNA): TGTGCCAGCAGCCCTCGACAGCAAGAGACCCAGTACTTC. Translation gives CASSPRQQETQYF. This chain links TRBV13 with TRBJ2-5, with a tentative D call TRBD1 (5 bases). The CDR3 spans 13 residues. V lost 5 bases, J lost 2 bases, and 9 bases lay in between. CDR1 and CDR2 from the germline V gene are PRHDT and FYEKMQ (reference sequence).

This clone appeared once. This chain joins TRBV5-6 and TRBJ1-1; 11 nucleotides agree with TRBD1. The CDR3 has 16 residues. Germline CDR1 is SGHDT and CDR2 is YYEEEE. Germline trimming cut 4 bases from V and 4 bases from J; bases unmatched to any gene: 9. CDR3 nucleotide sequence: TGTGCCAGCAGCCCGGACTCCGGGACAGGGGGCACTGAAGCTTTCTTT. It codes for CASSPDSGTGGTEAFF.

The chain is built from TRBV15 and TRBJ2-7; D uncertain. The V and J ends lost 2 bases and 2 bases respectively, with 10 bases between them. CDR3 size: 14 residues. Germline values: CDR1 LNHNV, CDR2 YYDKDF (reference sequence). The CDR3 spells CATSRFGPAYEQYF. The DNA of the CDR3 is TGTGCCACCAGCAGATTCGGACCGGCCTACGAGCAGTACTTC.

The V and J genes are TRBV5-4 and TRBJ2-7; 9 positions agree with TRBD1. This CDR3 is built from 15 residues. Germline lookup yields CDR1 SGHNT and CDR2 YYREEE (reference sequence). Unmatched junction bases numbered 5, after V lost 3 bases and J lost 1 base. As DNA, the CDR3 is TGTGCCAGCAGCTGGCCGGACAGGGGTTCCTACGAGCAGTACTTC. Its translation is CASSWPDRGSYEQYF.

This clone was seen a handful of times. The V and J genes are TRBV23-1 and TRBJ1-2, with D possibly matching TRBD1 (5 bases). TRBV23-1 is designated an ORF whose function remains uncertain. The CDR3 consists of 16 residues. The V and J ends lost 0 bases and 4 bases respectively, with 15 bases between them. CDR3 loop: CASSQSRQPTGYGYTF. CDR3 nucleotide sequence: TGCGCCAGCAGTCAATCGAGACAGCCTACTGGCTATGGCTACACCTTC.

This sequence joins TRBV30 and TRBJ2-1; 14 nucleotides match TRBD2. The CDR3 spans 22 residues. Germline values: CDR1 GTSNPN, CDR2 SVGIG (reference sequence). V was pared by 4 bases and J by 5 bases, with 25 bases of the junction left unmatched. CDR3: CAWNPPGHHGGGTSGGDNEQFF. DNA of the CDR3: TGTGCCTGGAACCCCCCCGGCCACCACGGTGGTGGGACTAGCGGGGGAGACAATGAGCAGTTCTTC.

The CDR3 coding sequence is TGTGCCAGCAGTTACTCGGGGCAGGGGATGGATGGCTACACCTTC. As protein: CASSYSGQGMDGYTF. The gene calls are TRBV6-6 and TRBJ1-2; perhaps TRBD1 as D (6 bases). V gave up 0 bases and J gave up 6 bases, with 14 bases separating them. The CDR3 runs to 15 residues. From germline, CDR1 is MNHNY and CDR2 SVGAGI (reference sequence).

The chain is built from TRBV2 and TRBJ2-5, with D possibly being TRBD1 or TRBD2 (5 bases each). Germline assignment: CDR1 SNHLY and CDR2 FYNNEI. This CDR3 is 15 amino acids long. V dropped 8 bases and J dropped 10 bases, with 26 bases sitting between them. The CDR3 reads CASSGPPLKNGDQYF. In nucleotides, the CDR3 is TGTGCCAGCTCGGGACCCCCGTTGAAGAACGGTGACCAGTACTTC.

The sample holds one count of this clone. The rearrangement joins TRBV6-5 to TRBJ2-7, with D tentatively TRBD1 or TRBD2 (5 bases each). This CDR3 is built from 16 residues. Trimming pared 4 bases from V and 3 bases from J, leaving 19 bases between. Germline CDR1 reads MNHEY; CDR2 reads SVGAGI. The CDR3 sequence is CASSSFRGSGNYEQYF. The CDR3 DNA is TGTGCCAGCAGTTCATTCCGGGGCAGTGGGAACTACGAGCAGTACTTC.